Sequencing of this T cell receptor beta chain was carried out in a study of CD8+ T cells in alopecia areata. Study-wide results and limits: Affected lesional scalp, above all in alopecia totalis/universalis, was more clonal than normal scalp. For patients receiving tofacitinib, scalp clonality and expanded CD8+ clones among the top 100 significantly decreased. Scalp sample sequencing also detects resident alphabeta T cells of normal skin.

Described treatment: oral pan-JAK inhibitor, 5-10 mg twice daily. The V gene end was trimmed by 3 bases and the J gene end by 4 bases; junction bases not matched to a gene: 6. The CDR3 length is 14 residues. Germline loops: CDR1 SGHTA, CDR2 FQGNSA. Comment on this clone: Its antigen remains unknown.

RNA extraction was followed by reverse transcription into cDNA, which acted as the sequencing template. Profiled with immunoSEQ multiplex PCR; TCRdb holds only in-frame clones, not every one. The repertoire holds approximately 200,000 clones, with less than 45% as singletons. Sequenced material: CD4+ T cells sorted from blood, taken around week 37, from a patient treated with tofacitinib. The V call is TRBV7-2, the J call TRBJ2-7; 7 nucleotides line up with TRBD1. The clonotype was recovered from a human donor with alopecia areata. CDR3 amino acids: CASSFRGQLYEQYF. DNA for the CDR3: TGTGCCAGCAGCTTTAGGGGACAGCTATACGAGCAGTACTTC. Full variable domain (missing parts from reference TRBV7-2 and TRBJ2-7): GAGVSQSPSNKVTEKGKDVELRCDPISGHTALYWYRQSLGQGLEFLIYFQGNSAPDKSGLPSDRFSAERTGGSVSTLTIQRTQQEDSAVYLCASSFRGQLYEQYFGPGTRLTVT.